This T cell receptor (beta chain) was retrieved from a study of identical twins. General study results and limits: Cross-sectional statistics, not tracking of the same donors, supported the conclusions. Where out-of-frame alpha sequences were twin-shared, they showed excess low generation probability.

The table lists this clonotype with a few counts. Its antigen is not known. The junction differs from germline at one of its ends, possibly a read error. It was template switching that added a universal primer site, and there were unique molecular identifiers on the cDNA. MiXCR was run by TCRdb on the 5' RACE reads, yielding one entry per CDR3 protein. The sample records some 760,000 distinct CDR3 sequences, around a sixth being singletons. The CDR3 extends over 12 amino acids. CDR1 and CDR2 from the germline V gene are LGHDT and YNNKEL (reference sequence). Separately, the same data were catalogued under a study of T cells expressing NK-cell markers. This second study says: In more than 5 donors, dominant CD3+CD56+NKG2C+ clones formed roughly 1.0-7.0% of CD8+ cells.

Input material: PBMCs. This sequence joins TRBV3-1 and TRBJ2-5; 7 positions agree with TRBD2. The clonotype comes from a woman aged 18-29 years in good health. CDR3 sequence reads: CASSRRGGSLDF. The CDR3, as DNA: TGTGCCAGCAGCCGAAGGGGAGGGAGCCTAGACTTC.